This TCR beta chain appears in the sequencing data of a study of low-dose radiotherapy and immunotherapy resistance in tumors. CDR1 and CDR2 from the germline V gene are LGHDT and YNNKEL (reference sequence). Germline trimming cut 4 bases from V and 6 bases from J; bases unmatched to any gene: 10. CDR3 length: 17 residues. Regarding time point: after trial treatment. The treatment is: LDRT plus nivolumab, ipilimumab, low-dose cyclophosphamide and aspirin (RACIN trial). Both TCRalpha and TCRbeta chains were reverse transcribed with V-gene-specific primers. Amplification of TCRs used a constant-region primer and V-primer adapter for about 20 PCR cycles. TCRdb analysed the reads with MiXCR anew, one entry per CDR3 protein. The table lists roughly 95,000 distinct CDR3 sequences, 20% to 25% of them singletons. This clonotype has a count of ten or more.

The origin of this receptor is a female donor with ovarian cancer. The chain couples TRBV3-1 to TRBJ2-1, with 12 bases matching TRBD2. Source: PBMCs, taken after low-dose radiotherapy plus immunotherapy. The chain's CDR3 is CASSRGLAGNWRNEQFF. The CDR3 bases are TGTGCCAGCAGCCGAGGACTAGCGGGAAATTGGCGCAATGAGCAGTTCTTC.